This T cell receptor beta chain originates from a study of neurological immune-mediated disorders. This clonotype was counted many times. Antigen specificity is unknown. Findings and limits, study-wide: The highest TCR clonal expansion occurred in HTLV-1-associated myelopathy; multiple sclerosis fell below healthy controls. The phylogenetic placement of 18 of 34 multiple sclerosis patients' repertoires in one related-CDR3 cluster constitutes a possible signature.

CDR1 and CDR2 (germline): SEHNR, FQNEAQ (reference sequence). V was shortened by 5 bases and J by 0 bases, with 14 bases between the two germline ends. The length of the CDR3 is 15 residues. One entry per CDR3 protein, called by TCRdb with MiXCR from the 5' RACE reads. The table lists about 66,000 distinct CDR3 sequences, 4% to 6% of them singletons. The clonotype was recovered from a woman aged 30 to 39 with multiple sclerosis. The chain uses TRBV7-9 and TRBJ2-7, with D tentatively TRBD2 (6 bases). The sample taken for sequencing was PBMCs. The CDR3 is CASSGVGGNSYEQYF. For the CDR3, the DNA is TGTGCCAGCAGCGGGGTGGGGGGAAACTCCTACGAGCAGTACTTC.